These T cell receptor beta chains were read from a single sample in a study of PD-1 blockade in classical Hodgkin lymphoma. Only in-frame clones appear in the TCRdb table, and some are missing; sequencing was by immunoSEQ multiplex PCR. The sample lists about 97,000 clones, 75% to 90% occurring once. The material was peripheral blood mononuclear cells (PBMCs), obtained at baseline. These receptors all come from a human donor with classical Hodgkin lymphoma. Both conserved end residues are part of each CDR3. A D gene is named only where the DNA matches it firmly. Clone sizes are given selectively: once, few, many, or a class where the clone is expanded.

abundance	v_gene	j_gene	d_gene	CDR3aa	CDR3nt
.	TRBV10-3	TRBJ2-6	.	CAISEETGPSGANVLTF	TGTGCCATCAGTGAAGAGACAGGTCCGTCTGGGGCCAACGTCCTGACTTTC
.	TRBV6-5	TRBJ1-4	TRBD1	CASSRSGTGSEKLFF	TGTGCCAGCAGTAGATCCGGGACAGGGAGTGAAAAACTGTTTTTT
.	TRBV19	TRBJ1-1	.	CASSIVSTYGTEAFF	TGTGCCAGTAGTATCGTCTCCACGTATGGGACTGAAGCTTTCTTT
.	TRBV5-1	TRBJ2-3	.	CASSLAVAPDTQYF	TGCGCCAGCAGCTTGGCGGTAGCTCCAGATACGCAGTATTTT
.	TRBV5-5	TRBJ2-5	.	CASSPDSQETQYF	TGTGCCAGCAGCCCGGACAGCCAAGAGACCCAGTACTTC
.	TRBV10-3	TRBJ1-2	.	CAISGLGGYTF	TGTGCCATCAGTGGCCTAGGAGGCTACACCTTC
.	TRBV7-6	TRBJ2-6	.	CASSQDGANVLTF	TGTGCCAGCAGCCAGGATGGGGCCAACGTCCTGACTTTC
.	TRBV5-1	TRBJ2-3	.	CASSSGTPQDTQYF	TGCGCCAGCAGCTCCGGGACCCCCCAAGATACGCAGTATTTT
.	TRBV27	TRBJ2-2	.	CASSHNVGVVTGELFF	TGTGCCAGCAGCCATAATGTAGGGGTGGTCACCGGGGAGCTGTTTTTT
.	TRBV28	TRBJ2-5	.	CASSLLSQQETQYF	TGTGCCAGCAGTTTACTTTCCCAACAAGAGACCCAGTACTTC
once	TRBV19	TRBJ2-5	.	CASSTQGGTQYF	TGTGCCAGTAGTACCCAGGGGGGGACCCAGTACTTC
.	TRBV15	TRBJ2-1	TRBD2	CATSYALGGEQFF	TGTGCCACCAGCTATGCCCTGGGGGGGGAGCAGTTCTTC
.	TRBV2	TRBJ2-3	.	CASSEMVPAGDTQYF	TGTGCCAGCAGTGAAATGGTCCCTGCGGGAGATACGCAGTATTTT
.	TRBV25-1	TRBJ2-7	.	CASSVAATYEQYF	TGTGCCAGCAGTGTGGCCGCTACCTACGAGCAGTACTTC
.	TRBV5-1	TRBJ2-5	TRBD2	CASSFPGLAGDLGETQYF	TGCGCCAGCAGCTTTCCGGGACTAGCGGGAGATTTGGGAGAGACCCAGTACTTC
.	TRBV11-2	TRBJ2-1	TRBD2	CASSPRLAHEQFF	TGTGCCAGCAGCCCCAGACTAGCCCATGAGCAGTTCTTC
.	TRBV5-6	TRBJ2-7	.	CASSLVGGGHEQYF	TGTGCCAGCAGCTTGGTGGGCGGGGGCCACGAGCAGTACTTC
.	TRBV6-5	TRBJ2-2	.	CASNRANTGELFF	TGTGCCAGCAACCGCGCGAACACCGGGGAGCTGTTTTTT
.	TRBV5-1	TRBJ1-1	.	CASSLGRNTEAFF	TGCGCCAGCAGCTTGGGCCGGAACACTGAAGCTTTCTTT
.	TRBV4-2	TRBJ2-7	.	CASSPLLGDTSYEQYF	TGTGCCAGCAGCCCCCTTTTGGGGGACACCTCCTACGAGCAGTACTTC